This passage covers 25 T cell receptor beta chains from one sample sequenced in a study of identifying expanded T cells in peripheral blood. Data came from immunoSEQ multiplex PCR; TCRdb stores just in-frame clones and leaves some out. The sample records around 57,000 clones, approximately 89% being singletons. The specimen was blood. These receptors all stem from a person aged 18 to 70 in good health.

The chain couples TRBV4-2 to TRBJ2-5; D is perhaps TRBD1 (5 bases). This CDR3 has 13 amino acids. Germline loops: CDR1 LGHNA, CDR2 YNFKEQ. V dropped 4 bases and J dropped 5 bases, with 11 bases sitting between them. The CDR3 protein is CASSPQELETQYF. In DNA, the CDR3 is TGTGCCAGCAGCCCACAGGAGCTGGAGACCCAGTACTTC.

The J gene is TRBJ2-5, the V gene TRBV5-1, with 7 bases that match TRBD2. V dropped 0 bases and J dropped 1; count of bases not matched to a gene: 3. Germline V CDR1 and CDR2: SGHRS, YFSETQ. This CDR3 contains 15 residues. In DNA form, the CDR3 reads TGCGCCAGCAGCTTGGTTGCGGGAGCCCAAGAGACCCAGTACTTC. Encoded protein: CASSLVAGAQETQYF.

This clone was counted between two and nine times. The V call is TRBV28, the J call TRBJ1-5, with a possible D match to TRBD1 (6 bases). Germline-derived CDR1 and CDR2 are MDHEN and SYDVKM. V was shortened by 3 bases and J by 8 bases, with 11 bases between the two germline ends. CDR3 length: 13 residues. In DNA form, the CDR3 reads TGTGCCAGCAGTTTTCAGGGGTCGGAGCCCCAGCATTTT. Translation: CASSFQGSEPQHF.

This chain links TRBV5-6 with TRBJ2-1; 9 bases map to TRBD1. Trimming cost V 4 bases and J 4 bases; bases outside gene matches: 12. CDR1 is SGHDT, CDR2 YYEEEE, per germline. This CDR3 region has 17 residues. CDR3 DNA sequence: TGTGCCAGCAGCGTACTGACAGGGGGTGCCCGATACAATGAGCAGTTCTTC. It yields the protein CASSVLTGGARYNEQFF.

The rearrangement links TRBV28 to TRBJ2-3; 9 positions agree with TRBD2. J gave up 2 bases and V 9 bases, and 3 bases lay outside the gene matches. CDR1 is MDHEN and CDR2 is SYDVKM in the germline V gene. The CDR3 runs 13 residues. The CDR3 bases are TGTGCCAGTAGGACTAGCGACACAGATACGCAGTATTTT. This gives the protein CASRTSDTDTQYF.

In its sample, this clone was seen once. The rearrangement joins TRBV5-1 to TRBJ2-1, with TRBD2 identical over 11 bases. Germline CDR1 reads SGHRS; CDR2 reads YFSETQ. With V trimmed by 4 bases and J by 7 bases, 10 bases remained unmatched. The CDR3 runs to 16 residues. The CDR3 is CASSPNSGRGLNEQFF. In DNA form, the CDR3 reads TGCGCCAGCAGCCCAAATAGCGGGAGGGGGTTGAATGAGCAGTTCTTC.

The chain employs TRBV15 and TRBJ2-5, with D perhaps assigned TRBD1 or TRBD2 (5 bases each). Judging by the DNA end, TRBJ2-7 fits better; the J call may be wrong. CDR1 and CDR2 (germline): LNHNV, YYDKDF (reference sequence). The length of the CDR3 is 15 residues. The CDR3 is CATSKATGGSYEQYF. CDR3 nucleotides: TGTGCCACCAGCAAAGCAACAGGTGGGAGTTACGAGCAGTACTTC.

This chain connects TRBV5-1 to TRBJ2-2; maybe TRBD1 (5 bases). V was pared by 0 bases and J by 4 bases, with 13 bases between. The CDR3 extends over 16 amino acids. CDR1 SGHRS and CDR2 YFSETQ come from the germline V gene. The CDR3 region has the DNA TGCGCCAGCAGCTTGGTGGGGCAAGCGAGCACCGGGGAGCTGTTTTTT. This translates into CASSLVGQASTGELFF. Using reference TRBV5-1 and TRBJ2-2 for the parts outside the CDR3, the full variable domain is KAGVTQTPRYLIKTRGQQVTLSCSPISGHRSVSWYQQTPGQGLQFLFEYFSETQRNKGNFPGRFSGRQFSNSRSEMNVSTLELGDSALYLCASSLVGQASTGELFFGEGSRLTVL.

The chain combines TRBV9 with TRBJ1-2; 7 positions match TRBD1. Germline trimming cut 0 bases from V and 3 bases from J; bases unmatched to any gene: 11. Germline V gene sequence: CDR1 SGDLS, CDR2 YYNGEE. The CDR3 has 17 residues. The CDR3 region has the DNA TGTGCCAGCAGCGTAGGAGGGATAGCAGGGGGGGACTATGGCTACACCTTC. Its protein is CASSVGGIAGGDYGYTF.

The chain is built from TRBV6-1 and TRBJ2-2; no reliable D call. Germline values: CDR1 MNHNS, CDR2 SASEGT. CDR3 size: 11 residues. Trimming left V 8 bases short and J 9 bases short, with 10 bases between. CDR3 DNA: TGTGCCAGCGGTCTTGGATGGGAGCTGTTTTTT. Translating gives CASGLGWELFF.

J is TRBJ1-2 and V is TRBV30; unclear D gene. V shed 8 bases and J shed 2 bases, with 15 bases lying between them. Germline CDR1 is GTSNPN and CDR2 is SVGIG (reference sequence). The CDR3 sequence is 13 residues long. The CDR3 loop reads CAGFLRANYGYTF. CDR3 bases: TGTGCCGGGTTTCTGAGGGCCAACTATGGCTACACCTTC.

CDR3 amino acids: CASSMGGYGRGGELFF. The CDR3 DNA sequence: TGTGCCAGCAGCATGGGAGGGTACGGAAGGGGCGGGGAGCTGTTTTTT. The chain uses TRBV5-6 and TRBJ2-2; 7 positions agree with TRBD2. The J segment lost 7 bases and the V segment lost 4 bases, leaving 13 bases of the junction unmatched. Germline lookup yields CDR1 SGHDT and CDR2 YYEEEE. CDR3 length: 16 amino acids. The full variable domain, its missing parts supplied by reference TRBV5-6 and TRBJ2-2, is DAGVTQSPTHLIKTRGQQVTLRCSPKSGHDTVSWYQQALGQGPQFIFQYYEEEERQRGNFPDRFSGHQFPNYSSELNVNALLLGDSALYLCASSMGGYGRGGELFFGEGSRLTVL.

V is TRBV6-1 and J is TRBJ1-1; possibly TRBD1 for D (6 bases). The CDR3 totals 17 residues. Deletions cut 3 bases from V and 1 base from J, with 18 bases between. Germline V gives CDR1 MNHNS, CDR2 SASEGT. The CDR3 loop reads CASSERTVSLGNTEAFF. The CDR3 DNA follows: TGTGCCAGCAGTGAGCGGACAGTTTCATTGGGGAACACTGAAGCTTTCTTT.

The chain has TRBV6-4 and TRBJ2-1, with TRBD2 matching 7 bases. With V trimmed by 4 bases and J by 8 bases, 5 bases remained unmatched. CDR3 length: 13 amino acids. The germline CDR1 and CDR2 sequences are MRHNA and SNTAGT. The CDR3 sequence: CASSAGLVDEQFF. Here the CDR3 DNA reads TGTGCCAGCAGTGCAGGACTAGTGGATGAGCAGTTCTTC.

The rearrangement joins TRBV19 to TRBJ2-6; 9 bases are a match to TRBD1. V shed 1 base and J 0 bases; nucleotides not matched to a gene: 4. Looked up from germline, CDR1 is LNHDA and CDR2 is SQIVND (reference sequence). CDR3 length equals 18 residues. The CDR3 protein is CASSIGGQGLSGANVLTF. As DNA, the CDR3 is TGTGCCAGTAGTATAGGGGGACAGGGTCTCTCTGGGGCCAACGTCCTGACTTTC.

Turning to this clone: No DNA is shown, since the ends of the CDR3 on it are uncertain; the CDR3 is the one TCRdb lists. The chain recombines TRBV12-1 with TRBJ2-7; the table's D call, TRBD1, was not checked against the DNA. TRBV12-1 is a pseudogene. Inclusive of both ends, the CDR3 amounts to 18 amino acids. The CDR3 spells CASSFDRVATGISYEQYF.

This clone has only one observation. This chain uses TRBV5-6 with TRBJ1-3; possibly TRBD1 for D (5 bases). Per germline, CDR1 SGHDT and CDR2 YYEEEE. The CDR3 totals 14 residues. Trimming pared 4 bases from V and 1 base from J, leaving 9 bases between. The CDR3 region is CASSRGVSGNTIYF. The DNA for the CDR3 is TGTGCCAGCAGCCGGGGGGTTTCTGGAAACACCATATATTTT.

The rearrangement links TRBV7-2 to TRBJ1-1; 7 bases align to TRBD1. The CDR3 sequence is 14 residues long. Germline lookup yields CDR1 SGHTA and CDR2 FQGNSA. After removal of 0 bases from V and 6 bases from J, the junction contained 4 bases not matched to a gene. The CDR3 here is CASSLARGGAEAFF. CDR3 nucleotide sequence: TGTGCCAGCAGCTTAGCCAGGGGGGGAGCTGAAGCTTTCTTT.

The chain is built from TRBV29-1 and TRBJ2-3, with a possible D match to TRBD1 (8 bases). The CDR3 totals 15 residues. In germline, CDR1 is SQVTM, CDR2 ANQGSEA. V lost 7 bases to trimming and J lost 4 bases, with 21 bases between them. The CDR3 DNA sequence: TGCAGCGCGGAAGGACAGGGAGGGAGACCAGATACGCAGTATTTT. Its protein product is CSAEGQGGRPDTQYF.

This chain uses TRBV6-5 with TRBJ2-1, with 11 bases fitting TRBD2. There are 14 residues in the CDR3. V shed 6 bases, J shed 12 bases, and the junction held 10 bases outside the gene matches. Germline V gene data show CDR1 as MNHEY and CDR2 as SVGAGI. The CDR3 here is CASSLGTSGLGQFF. CDR3 coding DNA: TGTGCCAGCAGCCTGGGGACTAGCGGTTTAGGGCAGTTCTTC.

The chain uses TRBV2 and TRBJ2-7, with no clear D. Trimming left V 5 bases short and J 4 bases short, with 18 bases between. CDR3 size: 15 residues. The germline gives CDR1 SNHLY, CDR2 FYNNEI. CDR3 region: CASSPDTPCLYEQYF. The CDR3 DNA is TGTGCCAGCAGTCCCGACACCCCTTGCCTTTACGAGCAGTACTTC.

As concerns this clone: A much larger clone lies a single base off, so this may be a read error. The V gene is TRBV6-1, the J gene TRBJ2-2; D may be TRBD1 (5 bases). Trimming took 3 bases from V and 4 from J, leaving 6 bases between them. This CDR3 comprises 13 residues. Germline V lookup: CDR1 MNHNS, CDR2 SASEGT. The CDR3 reads CASSDRATGELFF. The CDR3 region has the DNA TGTGCCAGCAGTGACAGGGCCACCGGGGAGCTGTTTTTT.

V usage is TRBV4-1 and J usage is TRBJ1-5; D might be TRBD1 (6 bases). V shed 1 base and J shed 1 base, with 14 bases lying between them. Germline V gives CDR1 MGHRA, CDR2 YSYEKL. CDR3 length: 17 residues. Written as DNA, the CDR3 is TGCGCCAGCAGCCAAGTAGGGGGGGCAGTGAGCAATCAGCCCCAGCATTTT. Its protein is CASSQVGGAVSNQPQHF.

V and J are TRBV7-3 and TRBJ2-1; 7 nucleotides line up with TRBD1. The V gene's germline CDR1 is SGHTA and CDR2 FQGTGA. The CDR3 totals 15 residues. V shed 1 base, J shed 4 bases, and the junction held 4 bases outside the gene matches. Written as DNA, the CDR3 is TGTGCCAGCAGCTTAATTGGACAGGTTTACAATGAGCAGTTCTTC. It is translated as CASSLIGQVYNEQFF.

The chain combines TRBV15 with TRBJ2-1; 11 bases map to TRBD2. From germline, CDR1 is LNHNV and CDR2 YYDKDF (reference sequence). This CDR3 comprises 17 residues. Unmatched junction bases numbered 8, after V lost 0 bases and J lost 7 bases. The CDR3 spells CATSREQLAGVDNEQFF. The CDR3, as DNA: TGTGCCACCAGCAGAGAGCAACTAGCGGGGGTCGATAATGAGCAGTTCTTC.